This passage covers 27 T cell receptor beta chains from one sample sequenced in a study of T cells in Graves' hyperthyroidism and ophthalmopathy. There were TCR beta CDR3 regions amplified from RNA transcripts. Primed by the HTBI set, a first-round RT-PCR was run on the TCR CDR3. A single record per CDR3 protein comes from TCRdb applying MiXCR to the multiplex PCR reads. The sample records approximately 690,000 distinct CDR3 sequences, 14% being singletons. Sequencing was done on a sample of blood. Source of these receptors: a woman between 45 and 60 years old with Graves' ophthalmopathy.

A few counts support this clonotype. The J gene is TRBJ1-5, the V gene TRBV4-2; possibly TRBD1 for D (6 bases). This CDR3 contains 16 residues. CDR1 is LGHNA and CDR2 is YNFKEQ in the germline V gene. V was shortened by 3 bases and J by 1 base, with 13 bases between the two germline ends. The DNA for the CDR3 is TGTGCCAGCAGCCAGGGAAGGGACACGAGCAATCAGCCCCAGCATTTT. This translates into CASSQGRDTSNQPQHF.

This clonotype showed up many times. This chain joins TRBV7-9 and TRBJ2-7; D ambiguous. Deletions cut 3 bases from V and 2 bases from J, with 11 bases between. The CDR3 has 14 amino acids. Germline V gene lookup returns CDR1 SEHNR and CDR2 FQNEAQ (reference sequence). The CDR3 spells CASSFAGQPYEQYF. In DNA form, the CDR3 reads TGTGCCAGCAGCTTCGCCGGGCAGCCCTACGAGCAGTACTTC.

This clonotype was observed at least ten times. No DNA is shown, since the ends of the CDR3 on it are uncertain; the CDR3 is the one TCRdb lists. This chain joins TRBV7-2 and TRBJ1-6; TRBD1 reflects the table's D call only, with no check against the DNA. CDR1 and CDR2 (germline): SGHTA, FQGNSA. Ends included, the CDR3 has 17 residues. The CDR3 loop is CASTFLWTRAINSPLHF.

The DNA for the CDR3 is TGTGCCAGCAGCTTAGGTAGCGGGGTACCTTACCAAGAGACCCAGTACTTC. It encodes CASSLGSGVPYQETQYF. V gene TRBV11-2 combines with J gene TRBJ2-5, with 8 bases identical to TRBD2. Germline V gene lookup returns CDR1 SGHAT and CDR2 FQNNGV. The length of the CDR3 is 17 residues. V lost 1 base, J lost 0 bases, and 7 bases stayed unmatched.

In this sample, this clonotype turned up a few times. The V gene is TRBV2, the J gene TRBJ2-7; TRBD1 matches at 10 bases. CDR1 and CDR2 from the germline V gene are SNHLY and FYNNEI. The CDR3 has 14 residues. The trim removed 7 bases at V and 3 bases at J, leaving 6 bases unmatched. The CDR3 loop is CASIQTGGIYEQYF. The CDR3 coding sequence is TGTGCCAGCATCCAGACAGGGGGCATCTACGAGCAGTACTTC.

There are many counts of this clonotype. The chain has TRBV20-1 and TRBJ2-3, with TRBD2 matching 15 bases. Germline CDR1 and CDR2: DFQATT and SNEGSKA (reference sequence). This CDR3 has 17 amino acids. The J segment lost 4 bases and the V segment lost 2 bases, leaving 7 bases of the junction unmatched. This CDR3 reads CSARPWTSGRAADTQYF. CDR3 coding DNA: TGCAGTGCTAGACCCTGGACTAGCGGGAGGGCCGCAGATACGCAGTATTTT.

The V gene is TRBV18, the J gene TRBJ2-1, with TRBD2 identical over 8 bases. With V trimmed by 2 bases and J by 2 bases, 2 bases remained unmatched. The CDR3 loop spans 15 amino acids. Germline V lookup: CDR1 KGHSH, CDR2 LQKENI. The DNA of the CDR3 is TGTGCCAGCTCACCAATCGGGAGGGCCTACAATGAGCAGTTCTTC. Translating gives CASSPIGRAYNEQFF.

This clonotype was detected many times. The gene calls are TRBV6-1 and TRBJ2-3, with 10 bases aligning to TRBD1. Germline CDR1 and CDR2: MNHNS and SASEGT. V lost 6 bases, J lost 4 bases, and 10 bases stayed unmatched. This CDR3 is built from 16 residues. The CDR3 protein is CASSQPPGQGPDTQYF. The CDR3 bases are TGTGCCAGCAGCCAGCCACCGGGACAGGGGCCAGATACGCAGTATTTT.

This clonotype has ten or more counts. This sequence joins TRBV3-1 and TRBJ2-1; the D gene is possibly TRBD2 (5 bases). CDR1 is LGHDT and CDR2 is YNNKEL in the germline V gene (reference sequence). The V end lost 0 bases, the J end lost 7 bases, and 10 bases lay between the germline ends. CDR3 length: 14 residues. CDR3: CASSQDRGWNEQFF. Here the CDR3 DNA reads TGTGCCAGCAGCCAAGATCGGGGTTGGAATGAGCAGTTCTTC.

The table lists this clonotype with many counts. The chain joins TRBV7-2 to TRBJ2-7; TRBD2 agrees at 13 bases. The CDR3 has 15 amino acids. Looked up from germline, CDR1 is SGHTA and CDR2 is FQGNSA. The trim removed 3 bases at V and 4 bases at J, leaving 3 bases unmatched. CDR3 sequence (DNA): TGTGCCAGCAGCTTCCGGACTAGCGGGGGTTACGAGCAGTACTTC. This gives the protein CASSFRTSGGYEQYF. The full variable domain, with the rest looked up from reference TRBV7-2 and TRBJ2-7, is GAGVSQSPSNKVTEKGKDVELRCDPISGHTALYWYRQSLGQGLEFLIYFQGNSAPDKSGLPSDRFSAERTGGSVSTLTIQRTQQEDSAVYLCASSFRTSGGYEQYFGPGTRLTVT.

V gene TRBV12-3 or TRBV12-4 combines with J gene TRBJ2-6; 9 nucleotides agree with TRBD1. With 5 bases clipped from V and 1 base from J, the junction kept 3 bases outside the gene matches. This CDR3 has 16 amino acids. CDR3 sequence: CASSVGTGSGANVLTF. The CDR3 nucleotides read TGTGCCAGCAGTGTTGGGACAGGGTCTGGGGCCAACGTCCTGACTTTC.

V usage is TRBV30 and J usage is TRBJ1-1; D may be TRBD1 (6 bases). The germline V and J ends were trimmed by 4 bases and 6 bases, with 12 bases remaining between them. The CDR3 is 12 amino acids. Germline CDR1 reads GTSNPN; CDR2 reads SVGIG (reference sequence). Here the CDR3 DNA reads TGTGCCTGGATCCGACAGGACGCTGAAGCTTTCTTT. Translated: CAWIRQDAEAFF.

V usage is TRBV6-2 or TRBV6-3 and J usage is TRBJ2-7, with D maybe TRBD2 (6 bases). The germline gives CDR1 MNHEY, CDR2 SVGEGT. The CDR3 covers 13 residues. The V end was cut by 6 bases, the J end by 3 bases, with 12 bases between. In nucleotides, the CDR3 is TGTGCCAGCAGGGAGGGAGGACTCTACGAGCAGTACTTC. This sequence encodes CASREGGLYEQYF.

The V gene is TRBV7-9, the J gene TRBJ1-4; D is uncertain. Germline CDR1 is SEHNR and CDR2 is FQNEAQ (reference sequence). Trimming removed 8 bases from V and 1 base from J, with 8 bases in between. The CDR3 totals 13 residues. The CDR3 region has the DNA TGTGCCAGCGGATGGGGAACTAATGAAAAACTGTTTTTT. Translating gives CASGWGTNEKLFF. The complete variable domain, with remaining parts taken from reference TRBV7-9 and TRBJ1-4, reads DTGVSQNPRHKITKRGQNVTFRCDPISEHNRLYWYRQTLGQGPEFLTYFQNEAQLEKSRLLSDRFSAERPKGSFSTLEIQRTEQGDSAMYLCASGWGTNEKLFFGSGTQLSVL.

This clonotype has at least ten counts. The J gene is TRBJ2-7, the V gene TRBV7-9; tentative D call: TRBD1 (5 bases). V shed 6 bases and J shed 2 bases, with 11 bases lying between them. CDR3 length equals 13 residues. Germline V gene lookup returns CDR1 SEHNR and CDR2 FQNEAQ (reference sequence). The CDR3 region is CASRSGATYEQYF. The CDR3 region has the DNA TGTGCCAGCAGGTCTGGGGCGACCTACGAGCAGTACTTC.

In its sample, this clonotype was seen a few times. CDR3 sequence reads: CASSIQTGFHGYTF. CDR3 sequence (DNA): TGTGCCAGTAGTATACAGACAGGCTTCCATGGCTACACCTTC. V is TRBV19 and J is TRBJ1-2; tentatively, D is TRBD1 (6 bases). Germline V gene lookup returns CDR1 LNHDA and CDR2 SQIVND (reference sequence). The CDR3 is made up of 14 amino acids. The V and J ends lost 2 bases and 6 bases respectively, with 13 bases between them.

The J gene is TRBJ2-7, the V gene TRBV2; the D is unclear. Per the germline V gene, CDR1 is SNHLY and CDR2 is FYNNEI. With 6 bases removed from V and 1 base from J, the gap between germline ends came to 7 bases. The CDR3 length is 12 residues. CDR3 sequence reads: CASRRLSYEQYF. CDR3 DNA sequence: TGTGCCAGCAGAAGGCTTTCCTACGAGCAGTACTTC.

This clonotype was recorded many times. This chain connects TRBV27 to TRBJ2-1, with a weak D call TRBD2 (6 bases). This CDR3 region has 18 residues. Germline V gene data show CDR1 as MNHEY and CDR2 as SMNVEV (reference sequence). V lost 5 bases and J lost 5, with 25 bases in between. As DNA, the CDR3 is TGTGCCAGCAGTCTATGGGACTTCCCTGGAAGGATGCACAATGAGCAGTTCTTC. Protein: CASSLWDFPGRMHNEQFF.

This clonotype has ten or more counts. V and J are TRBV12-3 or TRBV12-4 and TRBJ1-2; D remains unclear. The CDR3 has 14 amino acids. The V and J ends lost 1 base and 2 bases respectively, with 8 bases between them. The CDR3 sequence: CASSLGVFNYGYTF. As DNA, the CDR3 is TGTGCCAGCAGTTTAGGGGTTTTCAACTATGGCTACACCTTC.

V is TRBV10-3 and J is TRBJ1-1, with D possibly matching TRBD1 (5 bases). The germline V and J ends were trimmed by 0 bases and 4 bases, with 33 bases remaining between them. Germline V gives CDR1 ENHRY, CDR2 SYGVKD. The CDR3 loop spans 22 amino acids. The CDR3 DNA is TGTGCCATCAGTGAGTCGACTCACCCATACAGGCTTCAAGGACGATTGAGCACTGAAGCTTTCTTT. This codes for CAISESTHPYRLQGRLSTEAFF.

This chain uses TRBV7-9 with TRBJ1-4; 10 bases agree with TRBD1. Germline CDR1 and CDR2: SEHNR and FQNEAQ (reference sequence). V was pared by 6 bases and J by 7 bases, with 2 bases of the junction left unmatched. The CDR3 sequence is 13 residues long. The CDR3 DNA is TGTGCCAGCAGAGACAGGGGGCGTGAAAAACTGTTTTTT. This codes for CASRDRGREKLFF.

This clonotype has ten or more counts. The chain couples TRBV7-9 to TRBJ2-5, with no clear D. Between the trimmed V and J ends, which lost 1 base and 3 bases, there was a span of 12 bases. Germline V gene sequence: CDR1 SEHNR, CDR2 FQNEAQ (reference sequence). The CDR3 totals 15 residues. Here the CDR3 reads CASSLGGRPEETQYF. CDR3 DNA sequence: TGTGCCAGCAGCTTAGGTGGCCGACCCGAAGAGACCCAGTACTTC.

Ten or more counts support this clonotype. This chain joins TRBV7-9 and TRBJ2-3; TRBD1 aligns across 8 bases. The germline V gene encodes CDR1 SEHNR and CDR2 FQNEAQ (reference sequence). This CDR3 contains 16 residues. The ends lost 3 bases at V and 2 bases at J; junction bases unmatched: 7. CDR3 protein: CASSLGDRGNTDTQYF. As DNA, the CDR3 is TGTGCCAGCAGCTTGGGAGACAGGGGAAACACAGATACGCAGTATTTT.

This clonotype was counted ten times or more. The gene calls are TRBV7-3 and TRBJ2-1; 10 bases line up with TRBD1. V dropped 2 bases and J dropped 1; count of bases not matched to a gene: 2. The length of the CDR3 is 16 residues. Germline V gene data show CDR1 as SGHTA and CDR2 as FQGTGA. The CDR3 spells CASSLQDRGSYNEQFF. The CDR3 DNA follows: TGTGCCAGCAGCTTACAGGACAGGGGGTCCTACAATGAGCAGTTCTTC.

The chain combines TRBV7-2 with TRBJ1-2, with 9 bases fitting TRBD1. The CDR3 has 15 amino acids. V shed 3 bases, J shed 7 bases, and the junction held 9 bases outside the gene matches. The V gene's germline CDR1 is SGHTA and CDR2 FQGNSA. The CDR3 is CASSLGGDRVSGYTF. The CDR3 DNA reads TGTGCCAGCAGCTTGGGCGGGGACAGGGTGAGTGGCTACACCTTC.

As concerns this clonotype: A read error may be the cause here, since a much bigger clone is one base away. CDR3: CSASRGHGGVTDTRYF. The CDR3 region has the DNA TGCAGTGCTAGTAGGGGCCATGGCGGGGTCACAGATACGCGGTATTTT. V is TRBV20-1 and J is TRBJ2-3; D may be TRBD2 (6 bases). CDR1 is DFQATT, CDR2 SNEGSKA, per germline (reference sequence). The CDR3 is 16 amino acids.

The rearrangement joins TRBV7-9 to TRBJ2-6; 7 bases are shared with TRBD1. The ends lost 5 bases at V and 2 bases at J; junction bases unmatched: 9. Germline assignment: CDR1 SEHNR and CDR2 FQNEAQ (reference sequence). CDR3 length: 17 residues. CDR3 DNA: TGTGCCAGCAGCCCGCGACAGGGCAGTACTGGGGCCAACGTCCTGACTTTC. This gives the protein CASSPRQGSTGANVLTF.